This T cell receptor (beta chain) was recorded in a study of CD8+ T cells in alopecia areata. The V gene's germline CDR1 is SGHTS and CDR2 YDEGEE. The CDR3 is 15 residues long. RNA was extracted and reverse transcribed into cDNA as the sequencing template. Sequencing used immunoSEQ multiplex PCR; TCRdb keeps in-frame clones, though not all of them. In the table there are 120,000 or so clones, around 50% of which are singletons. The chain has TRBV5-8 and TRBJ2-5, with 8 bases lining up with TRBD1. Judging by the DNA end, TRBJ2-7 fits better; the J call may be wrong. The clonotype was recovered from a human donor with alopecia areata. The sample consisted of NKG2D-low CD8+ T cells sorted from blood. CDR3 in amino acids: CASRNARTGTYEQYF. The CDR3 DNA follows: TGTGCCAGCAGGAATGCCAGGACAGGGACCTACGAGCAGTACTTC.